This T cell receptor beta chain was sequenced in a study of T cell repertoires in cytomegalovirus infection. Study overall: It was recently identified HLA-C-restricted and well-studied HLA-B-restricted CMV epitopes that the study used. In public TCR beta signatures, there were indications of both CMV infection and matching HLA type.

As concerns this clonotype: Its specificity is unknown.

Trimming removed 0 bases from V and 7 bases from J; junction bases left unmatched: 3. The germline V gene encodes CDR1 MNHEY and CDR2 SMNVEV (reference sequence). This CDR3 region has 14 residues. Overall study findings and caveats: Clonotype analysis showed dominance of the ex vivo response by HLA-C-restricted CMV-specific TCR beta clonotypes.

MiXCR, applied by TCRdb to the reads, yields one record per CDR3 protein. The data show about 110,000 distinct CDR3 sequences, about 40% seen once. This sequence joins TRBV27 and TRBJ2-1, with 7 nucleotides matching TRBD2. This TCR was recovered from a human donor in good health (CMV status not recorded). Some clones in this sample may be carry-over from other donors' samples. The sequenced sample was CD8+ T cells from cultured PBMCs, obtained from culture after CMV antigen stimulation. CDR3 coding DNA: TGTGCCAGCAGTTTATCAGGGACTATGAATGAGCAGTTCTTC. Its translation is CASSLSGTMNEQFF.